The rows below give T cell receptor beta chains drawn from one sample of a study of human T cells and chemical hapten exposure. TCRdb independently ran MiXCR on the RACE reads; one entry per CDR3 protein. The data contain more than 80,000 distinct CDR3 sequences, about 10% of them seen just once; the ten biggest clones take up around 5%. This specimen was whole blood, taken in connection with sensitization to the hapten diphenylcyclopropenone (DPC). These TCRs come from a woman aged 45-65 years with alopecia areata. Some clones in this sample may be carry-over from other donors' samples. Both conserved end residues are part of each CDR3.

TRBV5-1 CASSSRTVPDGDSPLHF
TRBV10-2 CASSVAESYNEQFF
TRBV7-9 CASSYPGGPLAGGNEQFF
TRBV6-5 CASSYGGRLGGGYTF
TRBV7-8 CASSPTARDRGRQETQYF
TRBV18 CASSPNLPGKNSPLHF
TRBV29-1 CSVVLGDTQYF
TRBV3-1 CASSPLGRRETQYF
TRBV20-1 CSAPSGRGRSPLHF
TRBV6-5 CASSYQGPGELFF
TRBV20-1 CSASGTQETQYF
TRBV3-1 CASSQVQRELTNEQFF
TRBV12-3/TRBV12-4 CASSLVSNNSPLHF
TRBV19 CASSPPISTNEKLFF
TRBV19 CASSFRDSHYEQFF
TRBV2 CASTKDRGIAEAFF
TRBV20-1 CSAGLDRGRETQYF
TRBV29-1 CSVSTTQPYNEQFF
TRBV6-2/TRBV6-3 CASSYSLLDGRAIFGEQFF
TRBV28 CASSRFGKQFF
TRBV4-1 CASRKGANSNQPQHF
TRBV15 CATSRDGGPEWAFF
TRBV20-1 CSAPPRDGSNQPQHF
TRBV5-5 CASRYVEEGEQYF
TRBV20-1 CSASDRLPHEQYF
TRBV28 CASSSPDRGENNF
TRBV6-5 CASSLPGGINEQFF
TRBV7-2 CASRGGGGRRYNEQFF
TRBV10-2 CATKAARAGQPQHF
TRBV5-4 CASSTGTAANYNEQFF
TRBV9 CASSVSQGTGTGGQFF
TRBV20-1 CSASRDVHGELFF
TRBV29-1 CSVEGQGGYEQYF
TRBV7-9 CASSLVYRGGGSNQPQHF
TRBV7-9 CASSWGPNEQFF
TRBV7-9 CASSPFGGELFF
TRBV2 CATLAEVSYEQFF
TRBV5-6 CASSLGQTINNEQFF
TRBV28 CASSLSSGMGQETQYF
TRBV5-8 CASSTPGQFYGYTF
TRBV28 CASTRRRDRFDTIYF
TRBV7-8 CASSLTLTGSGSPLHF
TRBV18 CASSRGGGTYEQYF
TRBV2 CASIGALATGELFF
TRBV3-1 CASSQGLGQGAEIF
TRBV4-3 CASSRGLRNQPQHF
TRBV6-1 CASSVFRSSTDTQYF
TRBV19 CASSTEGRRTNEKLFF
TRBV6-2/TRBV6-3 CASTILAGGDTQYF
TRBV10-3 CAISLAGGGTDTQYF
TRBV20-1 CSAGAPPLREVEAYEQYF
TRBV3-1 CASSQGQAPSYEQYF
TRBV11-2 CASSLLVGQGLTFEQFF
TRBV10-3 CAISVGLARMNTEAFF
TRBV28 CASSLSRDYYGYTF